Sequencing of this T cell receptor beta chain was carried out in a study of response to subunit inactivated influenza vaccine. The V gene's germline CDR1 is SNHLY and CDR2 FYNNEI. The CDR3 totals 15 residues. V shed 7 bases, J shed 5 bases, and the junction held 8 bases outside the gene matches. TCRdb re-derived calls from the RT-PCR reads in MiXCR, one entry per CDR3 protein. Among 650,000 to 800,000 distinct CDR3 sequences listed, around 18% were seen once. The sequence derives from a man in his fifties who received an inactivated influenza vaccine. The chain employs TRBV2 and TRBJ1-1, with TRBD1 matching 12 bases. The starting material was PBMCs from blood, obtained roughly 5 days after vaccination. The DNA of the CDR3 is TGTGCCAGCACGGGACAGGGGGCGCCGGGAACTGAAGCTTTCTTT. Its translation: CASTGQGAPGTEAFF.